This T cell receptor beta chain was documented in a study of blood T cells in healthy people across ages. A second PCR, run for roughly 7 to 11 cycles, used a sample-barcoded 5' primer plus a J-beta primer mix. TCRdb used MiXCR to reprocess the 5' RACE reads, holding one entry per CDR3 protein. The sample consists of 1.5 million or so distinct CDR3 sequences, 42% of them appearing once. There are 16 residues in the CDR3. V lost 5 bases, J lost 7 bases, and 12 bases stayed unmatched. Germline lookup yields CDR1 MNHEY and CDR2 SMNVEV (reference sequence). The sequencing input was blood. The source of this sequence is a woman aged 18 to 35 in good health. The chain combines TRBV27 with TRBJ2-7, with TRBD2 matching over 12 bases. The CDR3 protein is CASSILAGGIWCEQYF. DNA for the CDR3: TGTGCCAGCAGTATCCTAGCGGGGGGGATTTGGTGTGAGCAGTACTTC.